The 4 T cell receptor beta chains below all came from one sample that was sequenced in a study of response to subunit inactivated influenza vaccine. Via MiXCR, TCRdb re-called the RT-PCR reads, giving one row per CDR3 protein. The data show some 540,000 distinct CDR3 sequences, under 25% seen once. This sample was shared with a second study, whose subject was T cells expressing NK-cell markers. Per that study: UMI-tagged 5'RACE template switching yielded the TCR beta cDNA.

This sample comprised CD4+ T cells sorted from PBMCs, obtained about 11 days after vaccination. The receptors were gathered from a man aged 50 or older who received an inactivated influenza vaccine.

The chain joins TRBV10-3 to TRBJ1-5, with no clear D. The CDR3 consists of 15 residues. Germline CDR1 and CDR2: ENHRY and SYGVKD. V was clipped by 3 bases and J by 0 bases, with 9 bases between them. The CDR3 nucleotides are TGTGCCATCAGTGACGGGGTCTATAGCAATCAGCCCCAGCATTTT. Amino acids: CAISDGVYSNQPQHF.

The chain recombines TRBV20-1 with TRBJ2-7; 7 nucleotides align to TRBD1. V dropped 6 bases and J dropped 3; count of bases not matched to a gene: 8. This CDR3 is 13 amino acids long. CDR1 and CDR2 from the germline V gene are DFQATT and SNEGSKA (reference sequence). The CDR3 nucleotides read TGCAGTGCGCGGCATGGGACAGACTACGAGCAGTACTTC. Translated: CSARHGTDYEQYF.

The chain has TRBV10-3 and TRBJ2-7; D is possibly TRBD1 or TRBD2 (5 bases each). Germline-derived CDR1 and CDR2 are ENHRY and SYGVKD. The V end lost 9 bases, the J end lost 1 base, and 16 bases lay between the germline ends. The CDR3 sequence is 14 residues long. CDR3 protein: CAINAGTGSYEQYF. The CDR3 region has the DNA TGTGCCATAAATGCCGGGACGGGGTCCTACGAGCAGTACTTC.

This clonotype was detected only a few times. The V call is TRBV5-6, the J call TRBJ2-3, with 8 bases aligning to TRBD2. The CDR3 contains 16 residues. J gave up 4 bases and V 1 base, and 8 bases lay outside the gene matches. Germline values: CDR1 SGHDT, CDR2 YYEEEE. The CDR3 sequence: CASSLMSGGGADTQYF. CDR3 sequence (DNA): TGTGCCAGCAGCTTGATGAGCGGGGGCGGGGCAGATACGCAGTATTTT.